The following is a TCR beta chain sequence with its context. This entry is derived from a study of blood T cell repertoires in COVID-19. The overall study: Acute and convalescent COVID-19 specimens originated in the United States, Italy and Spain. PBMCs, B-cell-depleted T cells, or T cells provided the cDNA or gDNA that made up the material.

Assay used: immunoSEQ multiplex PCR; TCRdb lists only in-frame clones, some missing. This table has 200,000 to 250,000 clones, roughly 83% appearing once. CDR1 and CDR2 (germline): MGHDK, SYGVNS. The CDR3 totals 14 residues. Deletions cut 0 bases from V and 1 base from J, with 6 bases between. This chain uses TRBV25-1 with TRBJ1-1; D is uncertain. This clonotype originated in an elderly man with acute or convalescent COVID-19. Material for sequencing was peripheral blood. CDR3 residues: CASSEYGGNTEAFF. For the CDR3, the DNA is TGTGCCAGCAGTGAATATGGCGGGAACACTGAAGCTTTCTTT.